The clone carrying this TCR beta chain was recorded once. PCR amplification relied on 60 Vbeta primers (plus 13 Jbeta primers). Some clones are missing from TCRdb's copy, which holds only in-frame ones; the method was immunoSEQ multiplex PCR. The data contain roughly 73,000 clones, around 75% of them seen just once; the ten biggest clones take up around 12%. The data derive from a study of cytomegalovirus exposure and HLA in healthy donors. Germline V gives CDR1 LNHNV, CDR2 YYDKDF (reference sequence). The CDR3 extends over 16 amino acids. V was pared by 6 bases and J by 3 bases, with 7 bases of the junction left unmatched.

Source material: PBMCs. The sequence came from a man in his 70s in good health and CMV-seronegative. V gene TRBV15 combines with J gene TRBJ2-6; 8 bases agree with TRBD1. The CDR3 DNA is TGTGCCACCAGTCCTTTACAGGGGGGTGGGGCCAACGTCCTGACTTTC. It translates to CATSPLQGGGANVLTF.